One sample yielded the 4 T cell receptor beta chains listed below, sequenced in a study of blood T cell repertoires in COVID-19. Assay used: immunoSEQ multiplex PCR; TCRdb lists only in-frame clones, some missing. This table holds around 250,000 clones, approximately 85% found once. Material: PBMCs or T cells enriched from blood (not recorded which). These receptors were collected from a woman in her forties or fifties who had recovered from COVID-19.

This chain connects TRBV11-3 to TRBJ2-2; TRBD2 matches 10 bases. Germline trimming cut 0 bases from V and 11 bases from J; bases unmatched to any gene: 6. The CDR3 runs 15 residues. Germline assignment: CDR1 SGHNT and CDR2 YENEEA. CDR3 residues: CASSLDQSGRAELFF. The CDR3 nucleotides read TGTGCCAGCAGCTTAGATCAGAGCGGGAGGGCCGAGCTGTTTTTT.

The rearrangement joins TRBV27 to TRBJ2-1, with TRBD2 matching over 12 bases. Germline V gene data show CDR1 as MNHEY and CDR2 as SMNVEV (reference sequence). Trimming removed 5 bases from V and 3 bases from J; junction bases left unmatched: 8. The CDR3 sequence is 17 residues long. CDR3 coding DNA: TGTGCCAGCAGTCCCATGACTAGCGGGAGCTTCTACAATGAGCAGTTCTTC. It specifies CASSPMTSGSFYNEQFF.

The chain has TRBV4-1 and TRBJ2-2; D uncertain. Germline V gene data show CDR1 as MGHRA and CDR2 as YSYEKL. V gave up 2 bases and J gave up 6 bases, with 7 bases separating them. The CDR3 spans 13 residues. CDR3 region: CASSQLLSGELFF. The CDR3 DNA reads TGCGCCAGCAGCCAACTCCTGTCCGGGGAGCTGTTTTTT.

The V call is TRBV18, the J call TRBJ1-1; 7 nucleotides line up with TRBD1. V dropped 3 bases and J dropped 6; count of bases not matched to a gene: 7. CDR3 length equals 14 residues. CDR1 KGHSH and CDR2 LQKENI come from the germline V gene. CDR3 amino acids: CASSPNRGISEAFF. In nucleotides, the CDR3 is TGTGCCAGCTCACCTAACAGGGGAATCTCTGAAGCTTTCTTT.